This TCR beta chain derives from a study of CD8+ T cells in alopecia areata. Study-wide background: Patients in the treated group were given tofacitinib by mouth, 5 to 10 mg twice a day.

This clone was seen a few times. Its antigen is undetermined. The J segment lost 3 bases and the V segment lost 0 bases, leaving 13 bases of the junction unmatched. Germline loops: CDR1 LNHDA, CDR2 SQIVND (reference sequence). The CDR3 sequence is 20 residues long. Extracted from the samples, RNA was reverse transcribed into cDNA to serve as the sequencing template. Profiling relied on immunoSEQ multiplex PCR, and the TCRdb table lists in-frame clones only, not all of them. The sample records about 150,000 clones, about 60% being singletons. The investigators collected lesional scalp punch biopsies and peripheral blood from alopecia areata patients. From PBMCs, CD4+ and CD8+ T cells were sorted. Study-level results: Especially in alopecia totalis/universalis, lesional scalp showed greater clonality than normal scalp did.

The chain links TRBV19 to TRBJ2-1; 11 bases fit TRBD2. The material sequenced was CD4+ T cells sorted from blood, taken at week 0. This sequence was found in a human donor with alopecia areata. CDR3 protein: CASSIDALAGGRGGYNEQFF. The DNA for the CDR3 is TGTGCCAGTAGTATAGATGCGCTAGCGGGGGGCCGTGGAGGCTACAATGAGCAGTTCTTC. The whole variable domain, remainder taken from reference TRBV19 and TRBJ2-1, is DGGITQSPKYLFRKEGQNVTLSCEQNLNHDAMYWYRQDPGQGLRLIYYSQIVNDFQKGDIAEGYSVSREKKESFPLTVTSAQKNPTAFYLCASSIDALAGGRGGYNEQFFGPGTRLTVL.